A single sample is the source of the 17 T cell receptor beta chains below, sequenced in a study of blood T cells in healthy people across ages. Through a sample-barcoded 5' primer and a J-beta primer mix, a second PCR was run for roughly 6 to 12 cycles. In TCRdb, the 5' RACE reads were re-called with MiXCR into one record per CDR3 protein. The sample has fewer than 1 million distinct CDR3 sequences, 40% to 50% seen once. The sample comprised blood. The receptors were gathered from a man aged 55 to 70 in good health.

Remarks on this clonotype: A read error is possible here, since a much larger clone lies one base away. The rearrangement joins TRBV29-1 to TRBJ2-3, with D perhaps matching TRBD2 (5 bases). Trimming pared 7 bases from V and 10 bases from J, leaving 15 bases between. Germline-derived CDR1 and CDR2 are SQVTM and ANQGSEA. The length of the CDR3 is 11 residues. The CDR3 is CSGRPGDAQYF. CDR3 bases: TGCAGCGGACGACCCGGGGATGCGCAGTATTTT.

The rearrangement links TRBV28 to TRBJ2-7, with D possibly matching TRBD2 (5 bases). Germline values: CDR1 MDHEN, CDR2 SYDVKM. The CDR3 runs to 12 residues. V dropped 5 bases and J dropped 13 bases, with 18 bases sitting between them. CDR3 nucleotides: TGTGCCAGCAGTGCCCCGAGGGCCGGCTCCTACTTC. Encoded protein: CASSAPRAGSYF.

The chain links TRBV12-3 or TRBV12-4 to TRBJ2-3; 10 nucleotides match TRBD2. V trimming: 1 base; J trimming: 2 bases; junction bases outside the gene matches: 6. CDR3 size: 17 residues. CDR3 residues: CASSLESSGGYTDTQYF. CDR3 DNA: TGTGCCAGCAGTTTAGAATCTAGCGGGGGATACACAGATACGCAGTATTTT.

A remark on this clonotype: A much larger clone lies a single base off, so this may be a read error. The chain carries TRBV4-1 and TRBJ2-7, with D perhaps assigned TRBD1 or TRBD2 (5 bases each). The V end was cut by 1 base, the J end by 0 bases, with 13 bases between. The CDR3 extends over 16 amino acids. CDR1 is MGHRA, CDR2 YSYEKL, per germline. The CDR3 protein is CASSQGWPGSSYEQYF. CDR3 bases: TGCGCCAGCAGCCAAGGCTGGCCAGGGAGCTCCTACGAGCAGTACTTC.

In this sample, this clonotype turned up a few times. The V gene is TRBV6-5, the J gene TRBJ1-6, with D maybe TRBD1 (5 bases). The germline V and J ends were trimmed by 2 bases and 3 bases, with 11 bases remaining between them. Germline values: CDR1 MNHEY, CDR2 SVGAGI. The CDR3 has 16 amino acids. CDR3 coding DNA: TGTGCCAGCAGTTACGGACAACATGTCTATAATTCACCCCTCCACTTT. This sequence encodes CASSYGQHVYNSPLHF.

This chain joins TRBV11-2 and TRBJ1-4; 8 bases are shared with TRBD1. V trimming: 5 bases; J trimming: 7 bases; junction bases outside the gene matches: 9. CDR1 and CDR2 (germline): SGHAT, FQNNGV. This CDR3 is built from 15 residues. This CDR3 is CASSTGQGYGEKLFF. In DNA form, the CDR3 reads TGTGCCAGCAGCACAGGACAGGGCTACGGTGAAAAACTGTTTTTT. Combining the CDR3 with reference TRBV11-2 and TRBJ1-4 gives the whole variable domain EAGVAQSPRYKIIEKRQSVAFWCNPISGHATLYWYQQILGQGPKLLIQFQNNGVVDDSQLPKDRFSAERLKGVDSTLKIQPAKLEDSAVYLCASSTGQGYGEKLFFGSGTQLSVL.

The V gene is TRBV20-1, the J gene TRBJ2-7; TRBD2 matches at 9 bases. V lost 6 bases and J lost 1; bases outside the gene matches: 4. Germline values: CDR1 DFQATT, CDR2 SNEGSKA (reference sequence). This CDR3 has 13 amino acids. For the CDR3, the DNA is TGCAGTGCGGGGAGCGGGGGGTCCTACGAGCAGTACTTC. As protein: CSAGSGGSYEQYF.

CDR3 DNA sequence: TGTGCCAGCAGTCCTCGGACAGGGGGCAACTACGAGCAGTACTTC. It translates to CASSPRTGGNYEQYF. The V call is TRBV27, the J call TRBJ2-4, with 11 bases lining up with TRBD1. The DNA matches TRBJ2-7 better at its end, which makes the J call doubtful. CDR3 length equals 15 residues. Germline assignment: CDR1 MNHEY and CDR2 SMNVEV (reference sequence).

The chain combines TRBV6-2 or TRBV6-3 with TRBJ2-1; 12 nucleotides align to TRBD2. The DNA end is more similar to TRBJ2-7, so the J call may be wrong. This CDR3 is 15 amino acids long. Per germline, CDR1 MNHEY and CDR2 SVGEGT. This chain's CDR3 is CASRPSGGALNEQYF. CDR3 coding DNA: TGTGCCAGCAGACCTAGCGGGGGGGCACTCAATGAGCAGTACTTC.

The V and J genes are TRBV7-2 and TRBJ2-1; no clear D. Germline CDR1 reads SGHTA; CDR2 reads FQGNSA. V was cut by 3 bases and J by 7 bases, with 19 bases left in between. The CDR3 totals 16 residues. The CDR3 spells CASSFQVAPPQNEQFF. CDR3 DNA sequence: TGTGCCAGCAGCTTCCAAGTAGCTCCCCCCCAGAATGAGCAGTTCTTC.

The chain recombines TRBV29-1 with TRBJ1-1; D unresolved. This CDR3 spans 9 amino acids. CDR1 and CDR2 (germline): SQVTM, ANQGSEA. CDR3 sequence (DNA): TGCAGTGCTGGCTATGAAGCTTTCTTT. Its protein product is CSAGYEAFF.

This clonotype was seen only a few times. The chain is built from TRBV10-1 and TRBJ2-1, with TRBD2 identical over 10 bases. Germline V lookup: CDR1 WNHNN, CDR2 SYGVQD (reference sequence). This CDR3 has 15 residues. V dropped 4 bases and J dropped 6; count of bases not matched to a gene: 6. CDR3 nucleotides: TGCGCCAGCAGTGCGGTAGCGGGGGGCCTCAATGAGCAGTTCTTC. This translates into CASSAVAGGLNEQFF.

This clonotype was counted many times. V is TRBV6-2 or TRBV6-3 and J is TRBJ1-6; D remains ambiguous. V was cut by 0 bases and J by 4 bases, with 10 bases left in between. The CDR3 is 16 residues long. Germline CDR1 reads MNHEY; CDR2 reads SVGEGT. In nucleotides, the CDR3 is TGTGCCAGCAGTTACTCGAAGTCGGGGTATAATTCACCCCTCCACTTT. Translated: CASSYSKSGYNSPLHF.

V gene TRBV20-1 combines with J gene TRBJ1-4, with D unresolved. CDR1 is DFQATT, CDR2 SNEGSKA, per germline (reference sequence). The CDR3 is 14 residues long. Trimming left V 6 bases short and J 5 bases short, with 16 bases between. The CDR3 DNA is TGCAGTGCCGACATGGCAGGACTCAATGAAAAACTGTTTTTT. It is translated as CSADMAGLNEKLFF.

In this sample, this clonotype turned up a few times. A much larger clonotype is one base distant, so this may be a read error. This chain connects TRBV7-2 to TRBJ2-5; 8 bases align to TRBD2. Germline CDR1 SGHTA, CDR2 FQGNSA. The J segment lost 11 bases and the V segment lost 5 bases, leaving 19 bases of the junction unmatched. The CDR3 has 16 residues. The CDR3 loop is CASSPHAGTRYNEQYF. In nucleotides, the CDR3 is TGTGCCAGCAGCCCACACGCCGGGACTAGGTACAATGAGCAGTACTTC.

The CDR3 DNA reads as TGCAGTGCTAGAGATGGGGAGTACGAGCAGTACTTC. This encodes CSARDGEYEQYF. J is TRBJ2-4 and V is TRBV20-1; D perhaps matches TRBD2 (5 bases). The end of the DNA aligns better with TRBJ2-7, so the J call may be wrong. The germline V gene encodes CDR1 DFQATT and CDR2 SNEGSKA (reference sequence). The CDR3 runs to 12 residues.

Note on this clonotype: An end of the junction does not agree with germline; a read error may underlie this. This rearrangement joins TRBV27 to TRBJ2-3; TRBD2 might be the D (6 bases). Germline loops: CDR1 MNHEY, CDR2 SMNVEV (reference sequence). The CDR3 runs to 13 residues. In nucleotides, the CDR3 is TGTGCCTGCAGCCCAAGCGCGGGGTATACGCAGTATTTT. Protein: CACSPSAGYTQYF.